The clone carrying this TCR beta chain occurred a few times. The junction had 7 bases not matched to a gene; V was cut back by 6 bases and J by 4 bases. This CDR3 region has 14 residues. CDR1 and CDR2 from the germline V gene are MNHNY and SVGAGI (reference sequence). Profiling relied on immunoSEQ multiplex PCR, and the TCRdb table lists in-frame clones only, not all of them. Of approximately 77,000 clones listed, about four fifths are singletons. These data originate in a study of OX40 agonist ivuxolimab in advanced cancers. The clonotype originates from an adult with an advanced solid tumor such as melanoma, head and neck, liver or kidney cancer. The sample here was CD4+ or CD8+ T cells sorted from blood, taken in a trial of the OX40 agonist ivuxolimab. The J gene is TRBJ1-1, the V gene TRBV6-6; 8 bases match TRBD1. CDR3 sequence reads: CASSLQGVGTEAFF. The CDR3 DNA reads TGTGCCAGCAGCCTACAGGGGGTGGGCACTGAAGCTTTCTTT.